The entry that follows covers one T cell receptor beta chain sequence. Its antigen is currently unknown. Here immunoSEQ multiplex PCR was the method, and the copy in TCRdb shows in-frame clones only, minus some. The table shows several thousand clones, with approximately 55% occurring only once. This sample stems from a study of somatic mutations in cytotoxic T cells in rheumatoid arthritis. The study's findings and limits: A single CD8+ clone exceeded 20% of CD8+ cells in 8 of 65 patients. For rheumatoid arthritis patients, CD8+ clonality increased with age, whereas it did not in healthy controls.

The CDR3 extends over 15 amino acids. The germline CDR1 and CDR2 sequences are MNHEY and SMNVEV (reference sequence). V was clipped by 7 bases and J by 0 bases, with 14 bases between them. Positive selection with magnetic beads achieved the isolation of CD4+ and CD8+ cells, followed by a flow cytometry check of purity. The sequence was obtained from a woman aged 40 to 50 in good health. Sequencing used CD8+ T cells sorted from blood. The chain carries TRBV27 and TRBJ2-3; no clear D gene. The CDR3 DNA reads as TGTGCCAGCATCCAAGCCGGACCTAGCACAGATACGCAGTATTTT. This translates into CASIQAGPSTDTQYF.